The clone carrying this T cell receptor (beta chain) has just one count. This sample stems from a study of blood T cell repertoires in COVID-19. Two negative PCRs, clearance, or symptom resolution characterized the recovered Cohort 3 donors. Original methodology: Quantification of nucleated cells was approximated via reference gene primer amplification. Only in-frame clones appear in the TCRdb table, and some are missing; sequencing was by immunoSEQ multiplex PCR. D and trimming were read from the DNA, whereas the V and J calls and clone size are those reported in that table. Here the sample spans around 470,000 clones, 90% being singletons. V trimming: 6 bases; J trimming: 2 bases; junction bases outside the gene matches: 8. Germline V CDR1 and CDR2: LNHDA, SQIVND (reference sequence). This CDR3 has 16 residues.

The chain joins TRBV19 to TRBJ2-1; 9 nucleotides agree with TRBD1. This sequence was found in a young man who had recovered from COVID-19. Specimen: PBMCs or T cells enriched from blood (not recorded which). DNA of the CDR3: TGTGCCAGTAGACTACAGGGGGCTGGAACCTACAATGAGCAGTTCTTC. Its protein product is CASRLQGAGTYNEQFF.